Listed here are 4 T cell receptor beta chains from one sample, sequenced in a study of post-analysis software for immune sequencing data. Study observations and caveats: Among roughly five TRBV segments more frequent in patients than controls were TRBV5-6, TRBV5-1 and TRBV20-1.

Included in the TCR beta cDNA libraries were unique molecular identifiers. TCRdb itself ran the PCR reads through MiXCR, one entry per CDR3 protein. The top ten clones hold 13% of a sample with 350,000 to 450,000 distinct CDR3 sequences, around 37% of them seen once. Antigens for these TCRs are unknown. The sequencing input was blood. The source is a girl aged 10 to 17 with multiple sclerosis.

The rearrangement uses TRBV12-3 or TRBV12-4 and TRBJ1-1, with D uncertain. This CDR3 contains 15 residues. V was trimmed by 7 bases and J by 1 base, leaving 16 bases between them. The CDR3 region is CASTAVYSWNTEAFF. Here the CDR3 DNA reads TGTGCCAGCACAGCCGTTTACTCCTGGAACACTGAAGCTTTCTTT.

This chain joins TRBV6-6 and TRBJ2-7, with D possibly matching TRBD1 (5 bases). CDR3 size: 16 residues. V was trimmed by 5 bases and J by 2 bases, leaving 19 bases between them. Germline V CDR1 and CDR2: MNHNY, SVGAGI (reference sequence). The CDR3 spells CASSQGFQQTAYEQYF. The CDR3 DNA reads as TGTGCCAGCAGTCAAGGGTTCCAACAGACAGCCTACGAGCAGTACTTC.

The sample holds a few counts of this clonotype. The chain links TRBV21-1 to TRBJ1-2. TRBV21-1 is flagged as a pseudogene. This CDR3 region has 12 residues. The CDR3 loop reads CASIIQEYGYTF. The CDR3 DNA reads TGTGCCAGCATCATTCAGGAATATGGCTACACCTTC.

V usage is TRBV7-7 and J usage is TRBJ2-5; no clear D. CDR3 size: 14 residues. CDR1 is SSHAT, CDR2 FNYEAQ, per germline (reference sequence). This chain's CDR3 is CATTPKLLGETQYF. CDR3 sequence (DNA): TGTGCTACCACCCCGAAGCTTCTCGGGGAGACCCAGTACTTC.